Described below is a single T cell receptor (beta chain) sequence and its context. Its antigen is not known. This entry is derived from a study of shared clonotypes between healthy human individuals. Germline V gene sequence: CDR1 ENHRY, CDR2 SYGVKD. Trimming took 4 bases from V and 4 from J, leaving 16 bases between them. CDR3 length: 15 residues. Some clones are missing from TCRdb's copy, which holds only in-frame ones; the method was immunoSEQ multiplex PCR. The table lists approximately 2.5 million clones, 93% of them singletons. All of the donors resided in Nashville, Tennessee, and each was a Caucasian adult. Study observations and caveats: The sampled material consisted only of blood, and tissue repertoires are likely to differ. A generally larger estimated richness was seen in naive subsets than in memory subsets.

The receptor was isolated from a man aged 18 to 30 in good health. Some clones in this sample may be carry-over from other donors' samples. V gene TRBV10-3 combines with J gene TRBJ2-5; D is perhaps TRBD2 (6 bases). Input material: naive CD4+ T cells from PBMCs. Described subset: CD45RA+ positively selected. The CDR3 region is CAISVQSQGGETQYF. CDR3 sequence (DNA): TGTGCCATCAGTGTCCAAAGCCAGGGAGGAGAGACCCAGTACTTC.